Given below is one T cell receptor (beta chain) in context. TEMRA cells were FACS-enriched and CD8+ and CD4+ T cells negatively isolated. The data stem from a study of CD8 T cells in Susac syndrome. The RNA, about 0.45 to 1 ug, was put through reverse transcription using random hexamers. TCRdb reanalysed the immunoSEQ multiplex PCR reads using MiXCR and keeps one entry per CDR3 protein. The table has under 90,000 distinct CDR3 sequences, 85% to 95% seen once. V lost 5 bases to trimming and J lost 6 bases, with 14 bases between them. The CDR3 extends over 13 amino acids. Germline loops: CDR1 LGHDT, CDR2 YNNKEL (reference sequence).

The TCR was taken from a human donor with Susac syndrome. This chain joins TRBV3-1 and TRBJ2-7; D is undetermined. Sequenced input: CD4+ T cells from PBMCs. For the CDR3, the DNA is TGTGCCAGCAGCTTTGGTAAGATCTCCGAGCAGTACTTC. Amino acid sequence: CASSFGKISEQYF.